The following is a TCR beta chain sequence with its context. Its antigen is still unknown. Base-call qualities are not available, and no considerably larger clone is one nucleotide away. Samples from volunteer blood donors who had recovered from COVID-19 were contributed by a second Seattle source. Each collaborating institution followed its own protocols to collect whole blood in K2EDTA tubes. For TCRbeta analysis, collaborators shipped samples as frozen whole blood, isolated PBMCs, or DNA extracted from either of those sample types. TCRbeta CDR3 regions were amplified from genomic DNA using the immunoSEQ Assay, a bias-controlled multiplex PCR. The paper's data handling went like this. Within the assay, amplification of reference gene primers was used to estimate how many nucleated cells each sample contained. To quantify the absolute abundance of each unique TCRbeta CDR3 rearrangement, sequence reads were collapsed and filtered. Productive Simpson clonality was computed per sample as the square root of Simpson's diversity index over productive rearrangements. TCRdb took over this immuneACCESS table, retaining in-frame rearrangements with V and J assigned. Such tables are incomplete; in checked studies, under half of the missing clones stem from an unresolved V gene, and the remainder is unexplained. V and J calls and clone size are given by that table; D and trimming were obtained from the DNA. The sample table records around 240,000 clones; around 85% of these occur just once. Jointly, the top ten make up roughly 3% of the sample.

These data are taken from a study of blood T cell repertoires in COVID-19 (dated by TCRdb to the early 2020s). Regarding the study in general: Collaborator samples came from the United States, Italy and Spain and covered acute and convalescent phases of COVID-19. The repertoires were released in a freely available public database meant as a resource for research on the immune response to SARS-CoV-2. The material from the prospective study consisted of cDNA or gDNA derived from T cells, B-cell-depleted T cells, or PBMCs. HLA class I and class II types, where available, came from metadata supplied by the sample provider rather than from assay-based typing. A de-identified subject ID, COVID-19 status, age in years and sex were almost always included in the sample metadata. The samples were drawn from two sources: the first 160 participants of the ongoing ImmuneRACE study, and 1,200 or so subjects contributed by 6 global collaborators. Subjects who had been exposed to COVID-19, were actively infected with it, or had recovered from it provided the deeply sampled blood TCRbeta repertoires that made up the dataset. On the study overall, not on this receptor specifically: How much clinical and demographic metadata was included differed by source and by participant, and the metadata was provided uncurated.

The sample comprised peripheral blood. This TCR came from a woman under 40 who had recovered from COVID-19.

The CDR3 region has the sequence CASSVGPGGNKETQYF. In nucleotides, the sequence is TGTGCCAGCAGCGTAGGTCCGGGGGGCAACAAAGAGACCCAGTACTTC. The chain was built from TRBV9 and TRBJ2-5; a tentative D call is TRBD2 (7 bases match). The germline ends are 15 bases apart after V is trimmed by 0 bases and J by 3 bases. For CDR1 and CDR2, the germline V gene lists SGDLS and YYNGEE. The CDR3, from cysteine to phenylalanine, totals 16 residues. This entry keeps only the CDR3 DNA: 48 bases, framed from base 1.